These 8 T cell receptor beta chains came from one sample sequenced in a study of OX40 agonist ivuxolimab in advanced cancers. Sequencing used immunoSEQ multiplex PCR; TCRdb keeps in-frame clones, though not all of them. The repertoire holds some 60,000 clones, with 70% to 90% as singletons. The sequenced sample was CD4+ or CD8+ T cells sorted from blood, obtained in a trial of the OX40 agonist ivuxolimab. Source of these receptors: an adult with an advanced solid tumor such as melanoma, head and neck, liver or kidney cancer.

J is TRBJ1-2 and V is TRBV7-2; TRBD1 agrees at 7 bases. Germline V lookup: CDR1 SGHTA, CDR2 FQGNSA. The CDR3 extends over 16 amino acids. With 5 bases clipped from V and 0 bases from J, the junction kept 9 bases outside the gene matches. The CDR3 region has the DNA TGTGCCAGCAGCCCTGGTGGGACAGTGACTAACTATGGCTACACCTTC. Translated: CASSPGGTVTNYGYTF.

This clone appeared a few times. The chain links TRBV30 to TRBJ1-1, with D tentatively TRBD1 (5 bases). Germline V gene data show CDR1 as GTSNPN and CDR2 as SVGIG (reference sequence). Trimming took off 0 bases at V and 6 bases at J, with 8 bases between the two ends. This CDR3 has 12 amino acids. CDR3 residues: CAWSVRGAEAFF. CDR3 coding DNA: TGTGCCTGGAGTGTACGAGGGGCTGAAGCTTTCTTT.

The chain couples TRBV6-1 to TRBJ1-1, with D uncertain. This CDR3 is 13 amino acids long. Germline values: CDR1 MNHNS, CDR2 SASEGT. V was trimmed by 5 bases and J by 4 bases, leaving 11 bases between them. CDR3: CASSSQVLTEAFF. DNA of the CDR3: TGTGCCAGCAGTTCTCAGGTTCTCACTGAAGCTTTCTTT.

CDR3: CASSVTGDVNYGYTF. The DNA of the CDR3 is TGTGCCAGCAGCGTTACAGGGGATGTTAACTATGGCTACACCTTC. This chain joins TRBV7-9 and TRBJ1-2; 7 nucleotides agree with TRBD1. This CDR3 has 15 residues. From germline, CDR1 is SEHNR and CDR2 FQNEAQ (reference sequence). The V and J ends lost 5 bases and 1 base, in that order; junction bases with no gene match: 7.

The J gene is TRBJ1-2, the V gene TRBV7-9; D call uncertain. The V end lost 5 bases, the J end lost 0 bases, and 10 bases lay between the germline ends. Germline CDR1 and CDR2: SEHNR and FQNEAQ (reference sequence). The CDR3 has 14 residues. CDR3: CASSPRPANYGYTF. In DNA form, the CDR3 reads TGTGCCAGCAGCCCCCGACCGGCTAACTATGGCTACACCTTC.

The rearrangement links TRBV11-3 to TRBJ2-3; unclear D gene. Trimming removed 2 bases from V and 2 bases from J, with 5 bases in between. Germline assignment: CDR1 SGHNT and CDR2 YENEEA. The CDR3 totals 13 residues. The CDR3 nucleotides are TGTGCCAGCAGCTTAAAGAACACAGATACGCAGTATTTT. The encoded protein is CASSLKNTDTQYF.

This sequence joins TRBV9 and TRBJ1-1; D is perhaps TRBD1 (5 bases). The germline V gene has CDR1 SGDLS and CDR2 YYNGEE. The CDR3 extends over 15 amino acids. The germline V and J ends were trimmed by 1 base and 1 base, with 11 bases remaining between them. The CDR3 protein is CASSVHGGSNTEAFF. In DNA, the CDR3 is TGTGCCAGCAGCGTACATGGGGGATCGAACACTGAAGCTTTCTTT.

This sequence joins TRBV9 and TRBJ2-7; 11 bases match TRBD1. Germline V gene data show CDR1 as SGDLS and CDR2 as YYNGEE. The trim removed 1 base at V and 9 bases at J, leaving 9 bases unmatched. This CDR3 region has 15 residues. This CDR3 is CASSVRGQGANVQYF. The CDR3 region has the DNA TGTGCCAGCAGCGTACGAGGACAGGGGGCAAACGTGCAGTACTTC.